This passage covers 30 T cell receptor beta chains from one sample sequenced in a study of blood T cells in healthy people across ages (dated by TCRdb to about 2015). The library was obtained by 5' RACE. Sequenced using an Illumina HiSeq 2500. A second PCR of roughly 7 to 11 cycles was performed with a sample-barcoded 5' primer and a J-beta primer mix. In-frame beta chains were kept once TCRdb had trimmed the public reads at Q25 with fastp and called clones with MiXCR. All rows with the same CDR3 protein become a single entry with the most common DNA and genes. This sample holds 1.6 million or so distinct CDR3 sequences; 30% to 35% were observed only once. Approximately 10% of the sample is held by the ten biggest clonotypes. Sequenced sample: blood. These receptors originate from a woman between 25 and 40 years old in good health.

The chain couples TRBV6-2 or TRBV6-3 to TRBJ2-7; 9 positions agree with TRBD1. The CDR3 spans 15 residues. V trimming: 2 bases; J trimming: 2 bases; junction bases outside the gene matches: 4. Germline CDR1 is MNHEY and CDR2 is SVGEGT. Here the CDR3 DNA reads TGTGCCAGCAGTTACCATGGACAGGGGCCCTACGAGCAGTACTTC. Protein sequence: CASSYHGQGPYEQYF.

This clonotype appeared many times. CDR3 in DNA: TGCAGCGTTGGCTGGGCGGGAGGGAGCACAGATACGCAGTATTTT. As protein: CSVGWAGGSTDTQYF. The chain is built from TRBV29-1 and TRBJ2-3; 9 nucleotides agree with TRBD2. With V trimmed by 4 bases and J by 0 bases, 5 bases remained unmatched. Germline V gene data show CDR1 as SQVTM and CDR2 as ANQGSEA. This CDR3 contains 15 residues.

This clonotype appeared a few times. V gene TRBV20-1 combines with J gene TRBJ1-1; no firm D call. This CDR3 has 11 amino acids. The V and J ends lost 8 bases and 0 bases respectively, with 7 bases between them. The V gene's germline CDR1 is DFQATT and CDR2 SNEGSKA (reference sequence). CDR3 nucleotide sequence: TGCAGTACGGAGCTGAACACTGAAGCTTTCTTT. It codes for CSTELNTEAFF.

The rearrangement joins TRBV3-1 to TRBJ1-2; 7 bases are shared with TRBD1. Looked up from germline, CDR1 is LGHDT and CDR2 is YNNKEL (reference sequence). Trimming took 4 bases from V and 3 from J; bases not matched to a gene: 8. This CDR3 is 15 amino acids long. The CDR3 DNA sequence: TGTGCCAGCAGCCGGAGGGGGCAGGGCTACTATGGCTACACCTTC. Its translation is CASSRRGQGYYGYTF.

CDR3 sequence (DNA): TGTGCCAGCAGCTTAGATTCCGGTAATGAGCAGTTCTTC. Its translation is CASSLDSGNEQFF. This chain joins TRBV11-2 and TRBJ2-1; D gene unclear. This CDR3 comprises 13 residues. Trimming removed 0 bases at V and 7 bases at J, with 7 bases between. Per germline, CDR1 SGHAT and CDR2 FQNNGV.

J is TRBJ2-7 and V is TRBV13, with a weak D call TRBD2 (6 bases). The CDR3 loop spans 17 amino acids. The V end was cut by 3 bases, the J end by 5 bases, with 23 bases between. The germline V gene encodes CDR1 PRHDT and CDR2 FYEKMQ (reference sequence). The CDR3 loop is CASSFSPGRGPSDEQYF. The CDR3 DNA sequence: TGTGCCAGCAGCTTTAGTCCGGGGCGGGGTCCTTCGGACGAGCAGTACTTC.

The chain couples TRBV20-1 to TRBJ2-1, with 12 positions matching TRBD2. The J segment lost 7 bases and the V segment lost 6 bases, leaving 10 bases of the junction unmatched. The CDR3 runs 15 residues. Germline V gives CDR1 DFQATT, CDR2 SNEGSKA (reference sequence). This CDR3 reads CSATTSGRGWNEQFF. The CDR3 DNA reads TGCAGTGCCACGACTAGCGGGAGAGGGTGGAATGAGCAGTTCTTC.

As to this clonotype: This may stem from a read error, because a much larger clone lies one nucleotide away. The rearrangement uses TRBV29-1 and TRBJ2-1; 8 nucleotides match TRBD2. V was pared by 3 bases and J by 9 bases, with 7 bases of the junction left unmatched. The CDR3 is 13 amino acids. Germline V CDR1 and CDR2: SQVTM, ANQGSEA. The CDR3 DNA reads TGCAGCGTTGACAGCGGGAGAGGGGGTGAGCAGTTCTTC. This sequence encodes CSVDSGRGGEQFF.

The chain employs TRBV12-3 or TRBV12-4 and TRBJ2-1; D may correspond to TRBD1 or TRBD2 (6 bases each). This CDR3 has 17 residues. The V end lost 3 bases, the J end lost 0 bases, and 15 bases lay between the germline ends. The CDR3 sequence: CASSFGGGISSYNEQFF. The DNA for the CDR3 is TGTGCCAGCAGTTTTGGAGGGGGTATTAGCTCCTACAATGAGCAGTTCTTC.

The gene calls are TRBV28 and TRBJ2-5; tentative D call: TRBD1 (6 bases). The CDR3 covers 16 residues. CDR1 and CDR2 from the germline V gene are MDHEN and SYDVKM. Trimming removed 2 bases at V and 1 base at J, with 14 bases between. This CDR3 is CASSLALGAIQETQYF. CDR3 DNA sequence: TGTGCCAGCAGTTTAGCCCTGGGGGCCATCCAAGAGACCCAGTACTTC.

This clonotype showed up just a few times. The chain combines TRBV3-1 with TRBJ2-1; tentatively, D is TRBD1 or TRBD2 (7 bases each). V was pared by 7 bases and J by 6 bases, with 19 bases between. CDR1 is LGHDT and CDR2 is YNNKEL in the germline V gene (reference sequence). This CDR3 comprises 15 residues. The CDR3 DNA sequence: TGTGCCAGCATGCCAGGGGGACTACTAACCAATGAGCAGTTCTTC. It codes for CASMPGGLLTNEQFF.

This clonotype was counted between two and nine times. The CDR3 is CASSQDMSGGMSTDTQYF. The CDR3 DNA reads as TGTGCCAGCAGCCAAGACATGTCGGGTGGCATGAGCACAGATACGCAGTATTTT. The rearrangement links TRBV4-2 to TRBJ2-3; D unclear. This CDR3 has 18 amino acids. V was shortened by 0 bases and J by 0 bases, with 16 bases between the two germline ends. CDR1 and CDR2 from the germline V gene are LGHNA and YNFKEQ.

In this sample, this clonotype turned up a few times. The chain employs TRBV13 and TRBJ2-7; 8 bases are a match to TRBD2. Germline CDR1 reads PRHDT; CDR2 reads FYEKMQ (reference sequence). The CDR3 runs 16 residues. V lost 5 bases to trimming and J lost 1 base; unmatched junction nucleotides: 10. The chain's CDR3 is CASSPSWGTRSYEQYF. The CDR3 bases are TGTGCCAGCAGCCCGTCCTGGGGGACTAGGTCCTACGAGCAGTACTTC.

This clonotype was recorded at least ten times. The gene calls are TRBV30 and TRBJ2-7; 8 positions agree with TRBD2. CDR3 length equals 16 residues. Looked up from germline, CDR1 is GTSNPN and CDR2 is SVGIG (reference sequence). The trim removed 0 bases at V and 2 bases at J, leaving 9 bases unmatched. The CDR3 region has the DNA TGTGCCTGGAGTGTACTCCGCGGGAGGCGAGCCTACGAGCAGTACTTC. Translated, it gives CAWSVLRGRRAYEQYF.

Only a few counts were recorded for this clonotype. The chain uses TRBV5-1 and TRBJ1-6; D is uncertain. Germline V lookup: CDR1 SGHRS, CDR2 YFSETQ. The CDR3 is 15 residues long. The V end lost 0 bases, the J end lost 5 bases, and 9 bases lay between the germline ends. DNA for the CDR3: TGCGCCAGCAGCTTGGGTTCTACAGATAATTCACCCCTCCACTTT. This encodes CASSLGSTDNSPLHF. Full variable domain (missing parts from reference TRBV5-1 and TRBJ1-6): KAGVTQTPRYLIKTRGQQVTLSCSPISGHRSVSWYQQTPGQGLQFLFEYFSETQRNKGNFPGRFSGRQFSNSRSEMNVSTLELGDSALYLCASSLGSTDNSPLHFGNGTRLTVT.

This chain links TRBV7-9 with TRBJ2-4; no reliable D call. Between the trimmed V and J ends, which lost 5 bases and 3 bases, there was a span of 11 bases. The CDR3 length is 14 residues. Germline CDR1 SEHNR, CDR2 FQNEAQ (reference sequence). The CDR3 nucleotides read TGTGCCAGCAGCCCTCCTCTTGACAAAAACATTCAGTACTTC. Protein product: CASSPPLDKNIQYF.

The chain links TRBV11-2 to TRBJ2-5; tentative D call: TRBD1 (6 bases). The J call is doubtful: the DNA matches TRBJ2-7 better. Germline-derived CDR1 and CDR2 are SGHAT and FQNNGV. CDR3 length equals 13 residues. In DNA, the CDR3 is TGTGCCAGCAGCCCCGGACAGTGCCACGAGCAGTACTTC. This gives the protein CASSPGQCHEQYF.

This clonotype was detected a few times. The chain combines TRBV5-1 with TRBJ2-1; D remains unclear. CDR1 is SGHRS and CDR2 is YFSETQ in the germline V gene. The CDR3 runs 16 residues. V gave up 1 base and J gave up 4 bases, with 15 bases separating them. The CDR3 DNA reads TGCGCCAGCAGCTTGAGTAGACAAGTCAGGTACAATGAGCAGTTCTTC. Protein product: CASSLSRQVRYNEQFF.

This sequence joins TRBV10-3 and TRBJ1-2; 8 bases fit TRBD1. Germline V gene lookup returns CDR1 ENHRY and CDR2 SYGVKD. The ends lost 5 bases at V and 8 bases at J; junction bases unmatched: 7. CDR3 length: 13 amino acids. CDR3 residues: CAISPDRETGYTF. CDR3 in DNA: TGTGCCATCAGTCCGGACAGGGAGACGGGCTACACCTTC.

With respect to this clonotype: This sequence may be a read error, since a much larger clone differs from it by one base. The chain recombines TRBV4-1 with TRBJ2-7; D may match TRBD1 or TRBD2 (5 bases each). CDR3 length: 16 residues. Germline CDR1 is MGHRA and CDR2 is YSYEKL. The CDR3 spells CASGQDAASRAYEQYF. DNA for the CDR3: TGCGCCAGCGGCCAAGATGCGGCTAGCAGGGCCTACGAGCAGTACTTC.

This clonotype was recorded a few times. The chain recombines TRBV29-1 with TRBJ2-3; 12 nucleotides align to TRBD2. The CDR3 loop spans 20 amino acids. Germline V lookup: CDR1 SQVTM, CDR2 ANQGSEA. The trim removed 1 base at V and 1 base at J, leaving 15 bases unmatched. The CDR3 DNA sequence: TGCAGCGTTGAAGTGGTGACTAGCGGGAGTTGGAATTTTGGCACAGATACGCAGTATTTT. This sequence encodes CSVEVVTSGSWNFGTDTQYF.

The chain carries TRBV7-9 and TRBJ2-3; D is unclear. V lost 1 base, J lost 0 bases, and 11 bases lay in between. Germline-derived CDR1 and CDR2 are SEHNR and FQNEAQ (reference sequence). This CDR3 comprises 16 residues. The CDR3 DNA follows: TGTGCCAGCAGCTTAGAGCTTCTTCGAAGCACAGATACGCAGTATTTT. Amino acids: CASSLELLRSTDTQYF.

The J gene is TRBJ2-2, the V gene TRBV6-1; D is perhaps TRBD1 or TRBD2 (5 bases each). Between the trimmed V and J ends, which lost 6 bases and 7 bases, there was a span of 21 bases. The CDR3 is made up of 16 amino acids. Germline V gives CDR1 MNHNS, CDR2 SASEGT. CDR3 nucleotide sequence: TGTGCCAGCAGGGAACACCCCGGGACCACCGGCGGGGAGCTGTTTTTT. Protein product: CASREHPGTTGGELFF.

This clonotype was counted many times. V is TRBV18 and J is TRBJ2-3; D remains ambiguous. CDR1 KGHSH and CDR2 LQKENI come from the germline V gene. The CDR3 loop spans 16 amino acids. V was clipped by 4 bases and J by 2 bases, with 16 bases between them. The CDR3, as DNA: TGTGCCAGCTCACGGCGTGGCGTGGCCCTCACAGATACGCAGTATTTT. Translation: CASSRRGVALTDTQYF.

This clonotype has a handful of counts. The chain uses TRBV28 and TRBJ2-1; 15 bases match TRBD2. CDR3 length equals 18 residues. Germline lookup yields CDR1 MDHEN and CDR2 SYDVKM. After removal of 7 bases from V and 1 base from J, the junction contained 8 bases not matched to a gene. This CDR3 reads CASTGLGTSGRSYNEQFF. CDR3 DNA sequence: TGTGCCAGCACAGGTTTGGGGACTAGCGGGAGGTCCTACAATGAGCAGTTCTTC.

The chain uses TRBV5-1 and TRBJ1-2, with TRBD1 matching 8 bases. Looked up from germline, CDR1 is SGHRS and CDR2 is YFSETQ. With V trimmed by 3 bases and J by 8 bases, 9 bases remained unmatched. The CDR3 is 14 residues long. DNA for the CDR3: TGCGCCAGCAGCTCAACTTCCCGGACAGGGGGCTACACCTTC. Amino acids: CASSSTSRTGGYTF.

This sequence joins TRBV3-1 and TRBJ2-5; D may match TRBD1 or TRBD2 (5 bases each). TRBJ2-7 explains the end of the DNA better; the J call may be wrong. Germline loops: CDR1 LGHDT, CDR2 YNNKEL (reference sequence). This CDR3 spans 16 amino acids. The CDR3 region has the DNA TGTGCCAGCAGTTTTAGACTCCGGGACGGTCCGTACGAGCAGTACTTC. This codes for CASSFRLRDGPYEQYF.

Concerning this clonotype: One end of the junction does not line up with germline, which may come from a read error. The chain carries TRBV5-5 and TRBJ2-7, with D perhaps matching TRBD1 (6 bases). CDR1 SGHKS and CDR2 YYEKEE come from the germline V gene (reference sequence). The length of the CDR3 is 14 residues. Written as DNA, the CDR3 is TGTGCCAGCAGCCCACTAGGACAGCCCTACGAGCACTACTTC. Its protein is CASSPLGQPYEHYF.

This clonotype occurred a few times. The V gene is TRBV20-1, the J gene TRBJ1-1; the D is unclear. CDR1 is DFQATT, CDR2 SNEGSKA, per germline (reference sequence). The CDR3 extends over 12 amino acids. Between the trimmed V and J ends, which lost 4 bases and 1 base, there was a span of 7 bases. CDR3 sequence (DNA): TGCAGTGCTATGGGTGAGAACACTGAAGCTTTCTTT. This sequence encodes CSAMGENTEAFF.

This clonotype was counted once. Mismatch with germline at one junction end may stem from a read error. This sequence joins TRBV11-2 and TRBJ1-2; D call uncertain. This CDR3 is 13 amino acids long. Germline CDR1 is SGHAT and CDR2 is FQNNGV. CDR3 residues: CASGLDRNTYYTF. Written as DNA, the CDR3 is TGTGCCAGCGGCTTAGATCGGAACACCTACTACACCTTC. Supplemented by reference TRBV11-2 and TRBJ1-2, the full variable domain reads EAGVAQSPRYKIIEKRQSVAFWCNPISGHATLYWYQQILGQGPKLLIQFQNNGVVDDSQLPKDRFSAERLKGVDSTLKIQPAKLEDSAVYLCASGLDRNTYYTFGSGTRLTVV.